Below, 24 T cell receptor beta chains from the same sample are listed, as sequenced in a study of CD8 T cells in ankylosing spondylitis (dated by TCRdb to the late 2010s). Broad study findings and their caveats: Blood from ankylosing spondylitis patients appeared to be characterized by a TCR beta motif composed of eight or nine highly homologous amino acid variants.

No antigen has been identified for these receptors. The method was 5' RACE. The instrument was an Illumina HiSeq 2500. Through fastp at Q25 and MiXCR, TCRdb rebuilt clones from the public reads, retaining in-frame beta chains. Records with the same CDR3 protein are collapsed into one entry carrying the most frequent genes and DNA. For this sample the table gives 500,000 or so distinct CDR3 sequences, of which about 5.2% were detected only once. The ten most abundant clones make up 3% to 4.5% of the sample. Material: blood, either unsorted or a sorted T cell fraction (not recorded which). Receptors were obtained from a male donor with ankylosing spondylitis.

The rearrangement joins TRBV7-2 to TRBJ2-2; 7 positions agree with TRBD2. CDR3 length equals 14 residues. CDR1 SGHTA and CDR2 FQGNSA come from the germline V gene. Trimming cost V 1 base and J 10 bases; bases outside gene matches: 6. The CDR3 spells CASSLGRGGLELFF. The CDR3, as DNA: TGTGCCAGCAGCTTAGGGCGGGGAGGGTTGGAGCTGTTTTTT.

The rearrangement uses TRBV3-2 and TRBJ1-5. TRBV3-2 is designated a pseudogene. The CDR3 contains 13 residues. The CDR3 loop is CASSQDIGQPQHF. In nucleotides, the CDR3 is TGTGCCAGCAGCCAAGATATAGGTCAGCCCCAGCATTTT.

This clonotype was detected only a few times. This chain joins TRBV11-2 and TRBJ2-4; 11 bases map to TRBD2. Germline loops: CDR1 SGHAT, CDR2 FQNNGV. With 5 bases clipped from V and 0 bases from J, the junction kept 6 bases outside the gene matches. There are 17 residues in the CDR3. Here the CDR3 DNA reads TGTGCCAGCAGCCCCAGACTAGCGGGGCTAGCCAAAAACATTCAGTACTTC. Its translation: CASSPRLAGLAKNIQYF. The full variable domain, in which reference TRBV11-2 and TRBJ2-4 provide the parts outside the CDR3, is EAGVAQSPRYKIIEKRQSVAFWCNPISGHATLYWYQQILGQGPKLLIQFQNNGVVDDSQLPKDRFSAERLKGVDSTLKIQPAKLEDSAVYLCASSPRLAGLAKNIQYFGAGTRLSVL.

There are many counts of this clonotype. The V gene is TRBV20-1, the J gene TRBJ2-7; 7 nucleotides match TRBD1. CDR1 and CDR2 from the germline V gene are DFQATT and SNEGSKA (reference sequence). The CDR3 is 14 amino acids. J gave up 3 bases and V 5 bases, and 10 bases lay outside the gene matches. The CDR3: CSARYRTGRYEQYF. DNA for the CDR3: TGCAGTGCTCGATATCGGACAGGCCGCTACGAGCAGTACTTC.

This clonotype was detected many times. The chain joins TRBV5-1 to TRBJ2-5, with a tentative D call TRBD2 (5 bases). The CDR3 loop spans 14 amino acids. Trimming took off 4 bases at V and 2 bases at J, with 12 bases between the two ends. Germline CDR1 and CDR2: SGHRS and YFSETQ. CDR3 protein: CASSPAGRQETQYF. DNA of the CDR3: TGCGCCAGCAGCCCGGCGGGCAGGCAAGAGACCCAGTACTTC.

This clonotype came up many times. The chain carries TRBV4-2 and TRBJ2-5; tentatively, D is TRBD1 (8 bases). CDR3 length: 17 amino acids. Germline CDR1 is LGHNA and CDR2 is YNFKEQ. The V end was cut by 1 base, the J end by 6 bases, with 21 bases between. CDR3 nucleotides: TGTGCCAGCAGCCAAGTAGAAGTTGACAGGGGAGGGAAGACCCAGTACTTC. Its protein is CASSQVEVDRGGKTQYF.

The chain employs TRBV6-5 and TRBJ1-1, with D maybe TRBD1 (5 bases). Per the germline V gene, CDR1 is MNHEY and CDR2 is SVGAGI. V lost 0 bases and J 5 bases, leaving 10 bases between the germline ends. The CDR3 covers 14 residues. CDR3 in amino acids: CASSYSGGTTEAFF. In DNA, the CDR3 is TGTGCCAGCAGTTACTCCGGGGGTACGACTGAAGCTTTCTTT.

This clonotype was recorded at least ten times. This CDR3 is missing its conserved last phenylalanine or tryptophan, likely due to a read error. It is unclear where the CDR3 begins or ends on the DNA, so no DNA is shown, and the CDR3 is as TCRdb lists it. The chain carries TRBV15 and TRBJ2-7. Germline loops: CDR1 LNHNV, CDR2 YYDKDF (reference sequence). The CDR3 is made up of 9 amino acids, end residues included. The CDR3 region is CATSRDRVP.

This clonotype was counted ten times or more. The chain employs TRBV7-2 and TRBJ1-2; 8 bases match TRBD1. Germline V gives CDR1 SGHTA, CDR2 FQGNSA. The CDR3 loop spans 13 amino acids. V lost 6 bases to trimming and J lost 6 bases; unmatched junction nucleotides: 6. CDR3 DNA: TGTGCCAGCAGTCAGTACAGGGGGGATGGCTACACCTTC. Its translation: CASSQYRGDGYTF.

In its sample, this clonotype was seen many times. The germline gene is not matched at one end of the junction; a read error may be the cause. This chain links TRBV9 with TRBJ2-6; D is unresolved. CDR3 length: 17 amino acids. In germline, CDR1 is SGDLS, CDR2 YYNGEE. The CDR3 sequence: CASTVNKDLSGANVLTF. In nucleotides, the CDR3 is TGTGCCAGCACCGTAAATAAGGATCTATCTGGGGCCAACGTCCTGACTTTC.

This clonotype has a handful of counts. This chain uses TRBV29-1 with TRBJ1-2; D gene uncertain. V lost 7 bases, J lost 4 bases, and 10 bases lay in between. The germline gives CDR1 SQVTM, CDR2 ANQGSEA. CDR3 size: 11 residues. CDR3 sequence reads: CSAPDLYGYTF. The CDR3 DNA sequence: TGCAGCGCCCCTGACCTCTATGGCTACACCTTC.

This clonotype was found many times. V gene TRBV20-1 combines with J gene TRBJ2-7; unclear D gene. The V gene lost 6 bases and the J gene lost 2 bases, with 17 bases spanning the gap. Germline lookup yields CDR1 DFQATT and CDR2 SNEGSKA (reference sequence). This CDR3 is built from 14 residues. The CDR3 DNA reads TGCAGTGCGTCCGATGGGCGGCCCCCCTACGAGCAGTACTTC. Residues: CSASDGRPPYEQYF.

This clonotype has ten or more counts. The V call is TRBV29-1, the J call TRBJ2-5, with a weak D call TRBD2 (6 bases). V shed 4 bases and J shed 5 bases, with 11 bases lying between them. Germline CDR1 and CDR2: SQVTM and ANQGSEA. The CDR3 loop spans 12 amino acids. CDR3 region: CSVALARETQYF. CDR3 in DNA: TGCAGCGTTGCGCTAGCGCGGGAGACCCAGTACTTC. The full variable domain, its missing parts supplied by reference TRBV29-1 and TRBJ2-5, is SAVISQKPSRDICQRGTSLTIQCQVDSQVTMMFWYRQQPGQSLTLIATANQGSEATYESGFVIDKFPISRPNLTFSTLTVSNMSPEDSSIYLCSVALARETQYFGPGTRLLVL.

This clonotype was seen ten or more times. This chain links TRBV7-8 with TRBJ2-1, with TRBD1 identical over 8 bases. The CDR3 extends over 14 amino acids. The germline gives CDR1 SGHVS, CDR2 FQNEAQ. V lost 4 bases and J lost 5; bases outside the gene matches: 4. CDR3 in DNA: TGTGCCAGCAGCTACCACAGGGGGGACAATGAGCAGTTCTTC. Its protein is CASSYHRGDNEQFF.

This clonotype was detected many times. CDR3 coding DNA: TGTGCCAGCAGTACCCGGACAGGGAATGACGCTTTCTTT. This gives the protein CASSTRTGNDAFF. The V call is TRBV6-1, the J call TRBJ1-1; TRBD1 matches 8 bases. CDR3 length equals 13 residues. With 5 bases clipped from V and 11 bases from J, the junction kept 10 bases outside the gene matches. Per germline, CDR1 MNHNS and CDR2 SASEGT.

In this sample, this clonotype turned up many times. The rearrangement joins TRBV11-2 to TRBJ2-1; 8 nucleotides align to TRBD2. V lost 6 bases to trimming and J lost 8 bases; unmatched junction nucleotides: 12. Germline V lookup: CDR1 SGHAT, CDR2 FQNNGV. The CDR3 spans 15 residues. The CDR3 loop reads CASSLSGTKMYEQFF. For the CDR3, the DNA is TGTGCCAGCAGTCTTAGCGGGACTAAGATGTATGAGCAGTTCTTC.

This clonotype showed up many times. The CDR3 is CASSQGGGPTYEQYF. CDR3 sequence (DNA): TGTGCCAGCAGTCAGGGGGGGGGGCCTACCTACGAGCAGTACTTC. This chain connects TRBV27 to TRBJ2-7, with D possibly called TRBD1 or TRBD2 (7 bases each). The V end lost 5 bases, the J end lost 2 bases, and 16 bases lay between the germline ends. The germline CDR1 and CDR2 sequences are MNHEY and SMNVEV (reference sequence). The CDR3 extends over 15 amino acids.

This clonotype occurred many times. This chain connects TRBV20-1 to TRBJ2-2; D may be TRBD2 (5 bases). The CDR3 spans 16 residues. From germline, CDR1 is DFQATT and CDR2 SNEGSKA (reference sequence). V was pared by 4 bases and J by 4 bases, with 19 bases between. The CDR3 DNA reads TGCAGTGCTATGGGAATTGAGGGTATCTTCACCGGGGAGCTGTTTTTT. Amino acids: CSAMGIEGIFTGELFF.

In this sample, this clonotype turned up many times. The chain couples TRBV20-1 to TRBJ2-2; perhaps TRBD1 as D (5 bases). The CDR3 is 16 residues long. From germline, CDR1 is DFQATT and CDR2 SNEGSKA (reference sequence). V gave up 5 bases and J gave up 2 bases, with 18 bases separating them. In DNA, the CDR3 is TGCAGTGCTTACTTAATTCCAGGGCCCAACACCGGGGAGCTGTTTTTT. Translated, it gives CSAYLIPGPNTGELFF.

This clonotype occurred many times. This rearrangement joins TRBV2 to TRBJ2-1; TRBD2 matches at 14 bases. V lost 6 bases, J lost 12 bases, and 10 bases stayed unmatched. CDR1 and CDR2 (germline): SNHLY, FYNNEI. The CDR3 consists of 15 residues. The CDR3 loop is CASRPGTSGSRGQFF. DNA for the CDR3: TGTGCCAGCAGGCCCGGGACTAGCGGGAGCCGGGGGCAGTTCTTC.

In its sample, this clonotype was seen many times. The chain recombines TRBV27 with TRBJ1-5; D is ambiguous. V dropped 3 bases and J dropped 1 base, with 10 bases sitting between them. Looked up from germline, CDR1 is MNHEY and CDR2 is SMNVEV (reference sequence). The CDR3 totals 15 residues. In DNA form, the CDR3 reads TGTGCCAGCAGTTTGACGGCAGCAAGCAATCAGCCCCAGCATTTT. This codes for CASSLTAASNQPQHF.

This clonotype was seen at least ten times. The genes are TRBV29-1 and TRBJ2-3, with 9 bases identical to TRBD1. The CDR3 is 16 residues long. CDR1 and CDR2 (germline): SQVTM, ANQGSEA. Germline trimming cut 6 bases from V and 3 bases from J; bases unmatched to any gene: 13. The CDR3 sequence: CSVASSGTGWTDTQYF. CDR3 DNA sequence: TGCAGCGTGGCGAGCTCCGGGACAGGGTGGACAGATACGCAGTATTTT.

This clonotype was observed at least ten times. This sequence joins TRBV7-9 and TRBJ1-2, with a weak D call TRBD1 (5 bases). Trimming left V 0 bases short and J 8 bases short, with 13 bases between. The CDR3 is 14 residues long. Germline assignment: CDR1 SEHNR and CDR2 FQNEAQ (reference sequence). The CDR3 reads CASSLARQGGGYTF. The CDR3 bases are TGTGCCAGCAGCTTAGCGCGGCAGGGAGGCGGCTACACCTTC.

This clonotype occurred many times. This sequence joins TRBV6-2 or TRBV6-3 and TRBJ1-2; no clear D gene. Germline assignment: CDR1 MNHEY and CDR2 SVGEGT. V was trimmed by 6 bases and J by 4 bases, leaving 21 bases between them. The CDR3 is 16 residues long. This CDR3 reads CASRSIRASSFYGYTF. CDR3 nucleotide sequence: TGTGCCAGCAGATCAATTCGGGCTTCTTCTTTCTATGGCTACACCTTC.